Each of the 20 T cell receptor beta chains below was sequenced from the same sample in a study of spatial heterogeneity in lung cancer. General study points: How many expanded intratumoral alpha and beta TCRs were present tracked the tumor mutation count, which was a count of nonsynonymous mutations.

The time point: sample taken at primary tumor resection. No antigen has been identified for these receptors. Using its own MiXCR run on the 5' RACE reads, TCRdb lists one record per CDR3 protein. The sample includes over 15,000 distinct CDR3 sequences, roughly 10% of them seen just once. The sample was lung tumor tissue, taken at surgery. These receptors all stem from a female donor with early-stage non-small cell lung cancer.

Regarding this clonotype: This beta chain is a stray read from a library made for alpha chains; its abundance is not meaningful. V and J are TRBV19 and TRBJ1-1; D not resolved. Trimming took 6 bases from V and 10 from J, leaving 18 bases between them. The CDR3 consists of 13 residues. Germline V gives CDR1 LNHDA, CDR2 SQIVND (reference sequence). In nucleotides, the CDR3 is TGTGCCAGTAGCCAGGACCCCGAGGAGAGAGCTTTCTTT. The encoded protein is CASSQDPEERAFF.

Only a few counts were recorded for this clonotype. Since the library was made to target alpha chains, this beta chain is a stray read and its abundance is not meaningful. The chain uses TRBV30 and TRBJ2-3; no firm D call. The germline CDR1 and CDR2 sequences are GTSNPN and SVGIG (reference sequence). V lost 0 bases and J 0 bases, leaving 7 bases between the germline ends. The CDR3 contains 14 residues. The CDR3 loop is CAWSVLSSTDTQYF. DNA of the CDR3: TGTGCCTGGAGTGTCCTCTCTAGCACAGATACGCAGTATTTT.

Remarks on this clonotype: This beta chain appears as a stray read in a library generated for alpha chains; its size is not informative. The gene calls are TRBV24-1 and TRBJ1-1; the D is unclear. The CDR3 consists of 16 residues. Trimming stripped 2 bases from V and 0 bases from J, with 12 bases between. Germline-derived CDR1 and CDR2 are KGHDR and SFDVKD. For the CDR3, the DNA is TGTGCCACCAGTGATTCGAGGAAAGGGATGAACACTGAAGCTTTCTTT. It translates to CATSDSRKGMNTEAFF.

This clonotype was counted at least ten times. The size of this beta chain means little, since it is a stray read in a library made for alpha chains. The J gene is TRBJ1-2, the V gene TRBV3-1; no reliable D call. The germline V gene has CDR1 LGHDT and CDR2 YNNKEL (reference sequence). With 0 bases removed from V and 3 bases from J, the gap between germline ends came to 11 bases. The CDR3 length is 15 residues. The chain's CDR3 is CASSQEANGYYGYTF. The CDR3 coding sequence is TGTGCCAGCAGCCAAGAGGCGAACGGCTACTATGGCTACACCTTC.

This clonotype has just a few counts. The library was built for alpha chains, so this beta chain is an off-target read and its size means little. In nucleotides, the CDR3 is TGCGCCAGCCGTCCTCCCAGCGGGGGGGGCACAGATACGCAGTATTTT. The encoded protein is CASRPPSGGGTDTQYF. The J gene is TRBJ2-3, the V gene TRBV5-1, with TRBD2 matching over 10 bases. Germline V gives CDR1 SGHRS, CDR2 YFSETQ. The CDR3 is 16 amino acids. Trimming at V came to 7 bases and at J to 1 base, leaving 9 bases not matched to a gene. Variable domain in full (rest from reference TRBV5-1 and TRBJ2-3): KAGVTQTPRYLIKTRGQQVTLSCSPISGHRSVSWYQQTPGQGLQFLFEYFSETQRNKGNFPGRFSGRQFSNSRSEMNVSTLELGDSALYLCASRPPSGGGTDTQYFGPGTRLTVL.

With regard to this clonotype: This beta chain represents an off-target read in a library built for alpha chains; its size is of limited meaning. This chain connects TRBV24-1 to TRBJ2-1; weak D call: TRBD2 (5 bases). Trimming removed 0 bases from V and 9 bases from J, with 14 bases in between. This CDR3 is built from 15 residues. Per the germline V gene, CDR1 is KGHDR and CDR2 is SFDVKD. The CDR3 coding sequence is TGTGCCACCAGTGATTTGACTAGAAAGGTCGGTGAGCAGTTCTTC. It specifies CATSDLTRKVGEQFF.

With regard to this clonotype: This beta chain was picked up by a library intended for alpha chains and is off target, so its count carries little meaning. The chain carries TRBV29-1 and TRBJ2-3; TRBD1 matches at 9 bases. The germline V gene encodes CDR1 SQVTM and CDR2 ANQGSEA. With 3 bases clipped from V and 3 bases from J, the junction kept 7 bases outside the gene matches. The CDR3 spans 15 residues. CDR3 sequence: CSVETGGPGTDTQYF. The CDR3 DNA reads as TGCAGCGTTGAGACAGGGGGACCGGGAACAGATACGCAGTATTTT.

This clonotype came up many times. As an off-target read in a library built for alpha chains, this beta chain has a frequency of little significance. The chain carries TRBV11-2 and TRBJ2-3; D unclear. The CDR3 spans 14 residues. Looked up from germline, CDR1 is SGHAT and CDR2 is FQNNGV. V shed 2 bases and J shed 4 bases, with 10 bases lying between them. Here the CDR3 reads CASSLNSRADTQYF. CDR3 nucleotide sequence: TGTGCCAGCAGCTTAAACAGCCGCGCAGATACGCAGTATTTT.

This clonotype was picked up many times. Little can be read into the size of this beta chain, an off-target read in a library designed for alpha chains. The chain employs TRBV5-1 and TRBJ2-1, with TRBD2 identical over 7 bases. CDR1 and CDR2 (germline): SGHRS, YFSETQ. Trimming at V came to 0 bases and at J to 2 bases, leaving 2 bases not matched to a gene. The length of the CDR3 is 15 residues. In DNA form, the CDR3 reads TGCGCCAGCAGCTTGGCTAGCGGTACCTACAATGAGCAGTTCTTC. Its protein is CASSLASGTYNEQFF.

For this clonotype: The conserved phenylalanine or tryptophan is not found at the CDR3 terminus, so this likely reflects a read error. This beta chain is a stray read from a library made for alpha chains; its abundance is not meaningful. The chain couples TRBV7-9 to TRBJ2-3; no clear D gene. Germline V gene lookup returns CDR1 SEHNR and CDR2 FQNEAQ (reference sequence). There are 15 residues in the CDR3. V was clipped by 1 base and J by 0 bases, with 8 bases between them. CDR3 sequence: CASSLGQISTDTQYS. The CDR3 DNA sequence: TGTGCCAGCAGCTTAGGCCAGATTAGCACAGATACGCAGTATTCT.

By frequency in the sample, this clonotype is medium-sized. This beta chain turned up in a library designed for alpha chains; as an off-target read, its abundance says little. J is TRBJ1-1 and V is TRBV7-9, with 8 bases aligning to TRBD1. The CDR3 is 14 residues long. Germline CDR1 SEHNR, CDR2 FQNEAQ (reference sequence). Trimming at V came to 2 bases and at J to 4 bases, leaving 3 bases not matched to a gene. DNA of the CDR3: TGTGCCAGCAGCTTACAACAGGGGGGCACTGAAGCTTTCTTT. It yields the protein CASSLQQGGTEAFF.

This clonotype was found a few times. Because this beta chain is a stray read in a library intended to capture alpha chains, its abundance should not be given much weight. J is TRBJ2-1 and V is TRBV5-1; 8 bases align to TRBD1. V was clipped by 4 bases and J by 3 bases; unmatched bases: 9. The length of the CDR3 is 16 residues. CDR1 and CDR2 from the germline V gene are SGHRS and YFSETQ. In nucleotides, the CDR3 is TGCGCCAGCAGCCCGTCCAGGGGGCGCAACTACAATGAGCAGTTCTTC. Encoded protein: CASSPSRGRNYNEQFF. Filled out from reference TRBV5-1 and TRBJ2-1, the complete variable domain reads KAGVTQTPRYLIKTRGQQVTLSCSPISGHRSVSWYQQTPGQGLQFLFEYFSETQRNKGNFPGRFSGRQFSNSRSEMNVSTLELGDSALYLCASSPSRGRNYNEQFFGPGTRLTVL.

This clonotype was observed many times. With the library built for alpha chains, this beta chain is off target and its frequency is not meaningful. The chain has TRBV4-1 and TRBJ1-5, with a tentative D call TRBD1 (5 bases). Trimming left V 0 bases short and J 1 base short, with 10 bases between. This CDR3 region has 16 residues. CDR1 and CDR2 from the germline V gene are MGHRA and YSYEKL. CDR3 nucleotide sequence: TGCGCCAGCAGCCAAGATGTGGGACCCAGCAATCAGCCCCAGCATTTT. Its translation: CASSQDVGPSNQPQHF.

This clonotype was seen only a few times. Compared with germline, one end of the junction differs, possibly owing to a read error. As an off-target read in a library built for alpha chains, this beta chain has a frequency of little significance. This sequence joins TRBV7-3 and TRBJ2-7, with D perhaps TRBD2 (7 bases). Germline CDR1 is SGHTA and CDR2 is FQGTGA. The CDR3 sequence is 13 residues long. Here the CDR3 reads CASSYTGGGGWIF. As DNA, the CDR3 is TGTGCCAGCAGCTACACCGGAGGGGGAGGGTGGATTTTC.

Only a few counts were recorded for this clonotype. Being off target in a library aimed at alpha chains, this beta chain has a size of little meaning. The V call is TRBV19, the J call TRBJ2-7; D uncertain. CDR1 is LNHDA and CDR2 is SQIVND in the germline V gene (reference sequence). V was shortened by 0 bases and J by 0 bases, with 9 bases between the two germline ends. The CDR3 length is 15 residues. This chain's CDR3 is CASSIDSQSSYEQYF. In nucleotides, the CDR3 is TGTGCCAGTAGTATAGACAGTCAGAGCTCCTACGAGCAGTACTTC.

This clonotype has just a few counts. This beta chain is an unintended read in a library built for alpha chains; its size means little. The chain has TRBV6-5 and TRBJ1-3, with 8 bases fitting TRBD1. Per germline, CDR1 MNHEY and CDR2 SVGAGI. Trimming took 6 bases from V and 0 from J; bases not matched to a gene: 7. This CDR3 region has 16 residues. The CDR3 region has the DNA TGTGCCAGCAGGAGGAGACAGGGGACCTCTGGAAACACCATATATTTT. Translation: CASRRRQGTSGNTIYF.

This clonotype was detected many times. The size of this beta chain means little, since it is a stray read in a library made for alpha chains. The chain employs TRBV9 and TRBJ2-7, with 7 bases fitting TRBD1. Germline loops: CDR1 SGDLS, CDR2 YYNGEE. J lost 3 bases, V lost 0 bases, and 9 bases had no gene match. This CDR3 is built from 16 residues. The CDR3 loop reads CASSVGARGSYYEQYF. Here the CDR3 DNA reads TGTGCCAGCAGCGTAGGCGCCAGGGGGAGCTACTACGAGCAGTACTTC.

About this clonotype itself: With the library built for alpha chains, this beta chain is off target and its frequency is not meaningful. The V gene is TRBV6-2 or TRBV6-3, the J gene TRBJ1-6; unclear D gene. There are 11 residues in the CDR3. Trimming removed 2 bases at V and 10 bases at J, with 3 bases between. Germline V CDR1 and CDR2: MNHEY, SVGEGT. The DNA for the CDR3 is TGTGCCAGCAGTTACCCGTCACCCCTCCACTTT. Residues: CASSYPSPLHF.

This clonotype was recorded at least ten times. Since it is a stray read in a library aimed at alpha chains, this beta chain has a size that is not meaningful. The chain recombines TRBV4-2 with TRBJ2-6; D may be TRBD2 (5 bases). Between the trimmed V and J ends, which lost 2 bases and 2 bases, there was a span of 7 bases. This CDR3 comprises 15 residues. Germline V gives CDR1 LGHNA, CDR2 YNFKEQ. The CDR3 loop is CASSQSGAGANVLTF. CDR3 sequence (DNA): TGTGCCAGCAGCCAATCCGGGGCTGGGGCCAACGTCCTGACTTTC.

About this clonotype itself: In a library made to pick up alpha chains, this beta chain is a stray read with a size that means little. The V call is TRBV7-2, the J call TRBJ2-5, with 10 bases lining up with TRBD2. The ends lost 5 bases at V and 3 bases at J; junction bases unmatched: 3. This CDR3 spans 14 amino acids. Germline V gives CDR1 SGHTA, CDR2 FQGNSA. The CDR3 loop reads CASSPGLAEETQYF. The CDR3, as DNA: TGTGCCAGCAGCCCCGGACTAGCGGAAGAGACCCAGTACTTC.